Below are 21 T cell receptor beta chains sequenced from a single sample in a study of blood T cell repertoires in COVID-19 (TCRdb year 2020). The library was obtained by the immunoSEQ multiplex PCR assay. In its TCRdb copy, this immuneACCESS table keeps in-frame sequences only and misses some clones. Where compared with another copy, unresolved V genes explain less than half of these, and the others have no known cause. The sample yields roughly 42,000 clones; around 87% were counted once. The top ten clonotypes cover just under 9% of the sample. Sequences were obtained from peripheral blood. The receptors derive from a man between 25 and 39 years old with active or convalescent COVID-19.

The chain combines TRBV5-1 with TRBJ1-1, with unresolved D. This CDR3 is 13 amino acids long. The germline CDR1 and CDR2 sequences are SGHRS and YFSETQ. V lost 4 bases to trimming and J lost 2 bases, with 9 bases between them. The CDR3 bases are TGCGCCAGCAGCGAGTTAGATAACACTGAAGCTTTCTTT. It encodes CASSELDNTEAFF.

The chain is built from TRBV6-5 and TRBJ2-2; D might be TRBD2 (6 bases). Between the trimmed V and J ends, which lost 6 bases and 6 bases, there was a span of 11 bases. This CDR3 has 13 residues. The germline V gene encodes CDR1 MNHEY and CDR2 SVGAGI. The DNA of the CDR3 is TGTGCCAGCAGCGGGGACTCTGCCGGGGAGCTGTTTTTT. Translated, it gives CASSGDSAGELFF.

The chain is built from TRBV7-8 and TRBJ1-2, with TRBD1 matching over 12 bases. V shed 0 bases and J 7 bases; nucleotides not matched to a gene: 6. CDR3 size: 16 residues. CDR1 and CDR2 (germline): SGHVS, FQNEAQ. CDR3 in DNA: TGTGCCAGCAGCTTAGCGCGGGGACAGGGGGCCAGTGGCTACACCTTC. Encoded protein: CASSLARGQGASGYTF.

The chain couples TRBV3-1 (or the pseudogene TRBV3-2) to TRBJ1-4; D possibly corresponds to TRBD1 (6 bases). V was cut by 1 base and J by 11 bases, with 11 bases left in between. This CDR3 comprises 13 residues. CDR1 is LGHDT, CDR2 YNNKEL, per germline (reference sequence). CDR3 bases: TGTGCCAGCAGCCAAGCCGGCGGGGGCAAACTGTTTTTT. Its translation is CASSQAGGGKLFF.

This chain uses TRBV2 with TRBJ1-1; 9 nucleotides line up with TRBD1. V trimming: 6 bases; J trimming: 4 bases; junction bases outside the gene matches: 6. The CDR3 is 14 amino acids. Germline V gene sequence: CDR1 SNHLY, CDR2 FYNNEI. DNA for the CDR3: TGTGCCAGCAGGGTAACAGGGGGCGGCACTGAAGCTTTCTTT. Its protein is CASRVTGGGTEAFF.

V and J are TRBV2 and TRBJ1-2; no clear D gene. Trimming removed 7 bases from V and 3 bases from J, with 12 bases in between. In germline, CDR1 is SNHLY, CDR2 FYNNEI. The CDR3 has 13 residues. The CDR3 DNA reads TGTGCCAGCACGGGGAGGGATGACTATGGCTACACCTTC. Its protein is CASTGRDDYGYTF.

The chain uses TRBV28 and TRBJ1-6; D is possibly TRBD1 (6 bases). In germline, CDR1 is MDHEN, CDR2 SYDVKM. Trimming stripped 6 bases from V and 0 bases from J, with 18 bases between. CDR3 size: 18 residues. CDR3 coding DNA: TGTGCCAGCAGCCGACCCGGACAGCTGGGCTCCTATAATTCACCCCTCCACTTT. Its translation: CASSRPGQLGSYNSPLHF.

The chain uses TRBV30 and TRBJ2-3; 13 nucleotides match TRBD2. Germline V gives CDR1 GTSNPN, CDR2 SVGIG (reference sequence). The CDR3 contains 14 residues. V lost 3 bases, J lost 7 bases, and 4 bases stayed unmatched. DNA for the CDR3: TGTGCCTGGAGAACTAGCGGGAGGGTAAATACGCAGTATTTT. This codes for CAWRTSGRVNTQYF.

This sequence joins TRBV27 and TRBJ2-3; TRBD1 aligns across 9 bases. Trimming took 4 bases from V and 13 from J; bases not matched to a gene: 12. The CDR3 is 14 amino acids. The germline V gene has CDR1 MNHEY and CDR2 SMNVEV (reference sequence). The CDR3 here is CASSSRTRTGEEYF. In nucleotides, the CDR3 is TGTGCCAGCAGTTCCCGGACGAGGACAGGGGAAGAGTATTTT.

This clone appeared a single time. The V gene is TRBV19, the J gene TRBJ2-2; D is undetermined. The CDR3 extends over 16 amino acids. V was shortened by 4 bases and J by 1 base, with 13 bases between the two germline ends. Germline V gives CDR1 LNHDA, CDR2 SQIVND (reference sequence). CDR3 nucleotide sequence: TGTGCCAGTAGTACAAGCCAGAACAGGAACACCGGGGAGCTGTTTTTT. This encodes CASSTSQNRNTGELFF.

This chain connects TRBV4-1 to TRBJ1-3, with a tentative D call TRBD1 (5 bases). The CDR3 is 16 amino acids. Germline V gene sequence: CDR1 MGHRA, CDR2 YSYEKL. Between the trimmed V and J ends, which lost 0 bases and 1 base, there was a span of 10 bases. Here the CDR3 DNA reads TGCGCCAGCAGCCAAGATGCAGGGAGGTCTGGAAACACCATATATTTT. Its protein is CASSQDAGRSGNTIYF.

This rearrangement joins TRBV12-3 or TRBV12-4 to TRBJ2-7; TRBD1 aligns across 8 bases. CDR3 length: 12 residues. Germline trimming cut 5 bases from V and 5 bases from J; bases unmatched to any gene: 2. The DNA for the CDR3 is TGTGCCAGCAGTCGGACAGGGAACGAGCAGTACGTC. Translation gives CASSRTGNEQYV.

The rearrangement links TRBV5-1 to TRBJ2-5; 8 nucleotides match TRBD2. The CDR3 length is 15 residues. Per germline, CDR1 SGHRS and CDR2 YFSETQ. V lost 0 bases and J lost 4; bases outside the gene matches: 5. This CDR3 is CASSLAGTRGETQYF. The DNA for the CDR3 is TGCGCCAGCAGCTTGGCCGGGACTAGGGGAGAGACCCAGTACTTC.

This chain joins TRBV5-1 and TRBJ2-5, with TRBD2 matching 9 bases. The junction had 11 bases not matched to a gene; V was cut back by 0 bases and J by 5 bases. The CDR3 is made up of 17 amino acids. Germline values: CDR1 SGHRS, CDR2 YFSETQ. CDR3 residues: CASSLVGSGGPLETQYF. The CDR3 DNA is TGCGCCAGCAGCTTGGTGGGTAGCGGGGGACCTCTCGAGACCCAGTACTTC.

V usage is TRBV11-2 and J usage is TRBJ2-2; a weak D match, TRBD1 (5 bases). The CDR3 loop spans 15 amino acids. Germline V CDR1 and CDR2: SGHAT, FQNNGV. Trimming took off 5 bases at V and 6 bases at J, with 16 bases between the two ends. For the CDR3, the DNA is TGTGCCAGCAGCCCCCAGTTGGTGGGGCCCGGGGAGCTGTTTTTT. It is translated as CASSPQLVGPGELFF.

J is TRBJ2-3 and V is TRBV4-1; TRBD2 matches 9 bases. The CDR3 is made up of 17 amino acids. V lost 4 bases and J lost 4; bases outside the gene matches: 12. Germline CDR1 is MGHRA and CDR2 is YSYEKL. The DNA for the CDR3 is TGCGCCAGCAGCCCCCGTCGCGGGAGGGCCCTCGCAGATACGCAGTATTTT. This translates into CASSPRRGRALADTQYF.

Here the CDR3 reads CASRQVVQETQYF. The CDR3 bases are TGTGCCAGCAGACAGGTCGTCCAAGAGACCCAGTACTTC. The rearrangement uses TRBV7-8 and TRBJ2-5; perhaps TRBD1 as D (5 bases). Trimming cost V 6 bases and J 1 base, with 9 bases left between them. CDR3 length equals 13 residues. Per the germline V gene, CDR1 is SGHVS and CDR2 is FQNEAQ.

This chain joins TRBV6-5 and TRBJ2-1; D possibly corresponds to TRBD2 (7 bases). Germline assignment: CDR1 MNHEY and CDR2 SVGAGI. This CDR3 comprises 15 residues. CDR3 sequence reads: CVTGEGQSSYNEQFF. The CDR3 DNA sequence: TGTGTTACGGGGGAGGGACAAAGCTCCTACAATGAGCAGTTCTTC.

V is TRBV10-1 and J is TRBJ2-1; a weak D match, TRBD1 (5 bases). The CDR3 runs 14 residues. Germline loops: CDR1 WNHNN, CDR2 SYGVQD (reference sequence). V dropped 3 bases and J dropped 9 bases, with 15 bases sitting between them. CDR3 in DNA: TGCGCCAGCAGTGATACGACAGTTTCGGGTGAGCAGTTCTTC. It is translated as CASSDTTVSGEQFF.

The V and J genes are TRBV7-6 and TRBJ1-1; 8 nucleotides align to TRBD1. Germline assignment: CDR1 SGHVS and CDR2 FNYEAQ. This CDR3 contains 15 residues. V dropped 5 bases and J dropped 3; count of bases not matched to a gene: 8. The CDR3 DNA is TGTGCCAGCAGCAATCGGACAGGGCGGGACACTGAAGCTTTCTTT. It codes for CASSNRTGRDTEAFF. Complete variable domain (other parts from reference TRBV7-6 and TRBJ1-1): GAGVSQSPRYKVTKRGQDVALRCDPISGHVSLYWYRQALGQGPEFLTYFNYEAQQDKSGLPNDRFSAERPEGSISTLTIQRTEQRDSAMYRCASSNRTGRDTEAFFGQGTRLTVV.

The V gene is TRBV6-5, the J gene TRBJ1-1; TRBD1 aligns across 8 bases. V shed 2 bases and J 5 bases; nucleotides not matched to a gene: 7. The CDR3 covers 15 residues. The V gene's germline CDR1 is MNHEY and CDR2 SVGAGI. CDR3 sequence reads: CASSYIRRGLTEAFF. In nucleotides, the CDR3 is TGTGCCAGCAGTTACATACGCAGGGGGCTTACTGAAGCTTTCTTT.